Listed here are 24 T cell receptor beta chains from one sample, sequenced in a study of beta chain features in type 1 diabetes (dated by TCRdb to about 2018). The library was built by means of the immunoSEQ multiplex PCR assay. The entire amount of isolated RNA was reverse transcribed using the High Capacity cDNA Reverse Transcription Kit, so the sequenced TCRB transcripts were expressed ones. The table comes from immuneACCESS by way of TCRdb, which keeps in-frame sequences with V and J called. Part of the clones is missing from these tables; in studies checked, under half for an unresolved V gene and the rest for unknown reasons. This sample is represented by 970,000 or so clones; roughly a sixth of them were singletons. The ten largest clones take up around 0.02% of the sample. Source material: naive CD4+ T cells from blood. The label giving this sample's cell subset or site can be read as: true naive CD4+ T cells. These receptors all stem from a woman under 30 in good health.

This clone occurred a few times. The V call is TRBV6-6, the J call TRBJ2-7, with D perhaps matching TRBD2 (7 bases). This CDR3 contains 14 residues. Per germline, CDR1 MNHNY and CDR2 SVGAGI (reference sequence). Trimming took off 7 bases at V and 2 bases at J, with 15 bases between the two ends. CDR3 nucleotides: TGTGCCAGCAATTGGGGGGGCGCACCCTACGAGCAGTACTTC. Its protein product is CASNWGGAPYEQYF.

This clone came up a few times. Other DNA sequences in this specimen translate into the identical CDR3. The rearrangement uses TRBV4-3 and TRBJ1-1; tentative D call: TRBD1 (6 bases). This CDR3 is 13 amino acids long. V was cut by 4 bases and J by 1 base, with 7 bases left in between. Germline CDR1 and CDR2: LGHNA and YSLEER. Here the CDR3 reads CASSRTANTEAFF. The CDR3, as DNA: TGCGCCAGCAGCCGGACAGCGAACACTGAAGCTTTCTTT.

The CDR3 DNA reads as TGTGCCAGCAGCTTATTACAGGGTGGTGGCTACACCTTC. It codes for CASSLLQGGGYTF. V is TRBV13 and J is TRBJ1-2, with D possibly being TRBD1 (6 bases). Germline V gene data show CDR1 as PRHDT and CDR2 as FYEKMQ (reference sequence). This CDR3 region has 13 residues. V was pared by 2 bases and J by 7 bases, with 11 bases between.

This clone was counted a few times. This chain connects TRBV27 to TRBJ2-7; TRBD1 matches 7 bases. In germline, CDR1 is MNHEY, CDR2 SMNVEV (reference sequence). The length of the CDR3 is 13 residues. The J segment lost 3 bases and the V segment lost 5 bases, leaving 4 bases of the junction unmatched. The CDR3 reads CASSHRDSYEQYF. The DNA of the CDR3 is TGTGCCAGCAGTCACCGGGACAGCTACGAGCAGTACTTC.

This clone came up a few times. The chain uses TRBV19 and TRBJ2-7; TRBD2 matches 14 bases. Germline V lookup: CDR1 LNHDA, CDR2 SQIVND (reference sequence). After removal of 5 bases from V and 1 base from J, the junction contained 7 bases not matched to a gene. The CDR3 extends over 17 amino acids. The CDR3 spells CASSHGTSGSPSYEQYF. For the CDR3, the DNA is TGTGCCAGTAGTCACGGGACTAGCGGGAGTCCGTCCTACGAGCAGTACTTC.

This clone occurred a few times. The V and J genes are TRBV6-6 and TRBJ2-4; 12 bases agree with TRBD1. CDR3 length equals 14 residues. V shed 4 bases, J shed 6 bases, and the junction held 1 base outside the gene matches. Germline CDR1 and CDR2: MNHNY and SVGAGI (reference sequence). The DNA of the CDR3 is TGTGCCAGCAGTTTGGGACAGGGGGCAAACATTCAGTACTTC. This codes for CASSLGQGANIQYF.

To note about this clone: This same CDR3 is encoded by further DNA sequences in the sample. CDR3 in DNA: TGCGCCAGCAGCTGGGGTAGCGGGAGAGAGACCCAGTACTTC. The encoded protein is CASSWGSGRETQYF. The chain recombines TRBV5-1 with TRBJ2-5, with 9 bases fitting TRBD2. Trimming at V came to 3 bases and at J to 4 bases, leaving 4 bases not matched to a gene. Germline V gene lookup returns CDR1 SGHRS and CDR2 YFSETQ. The CDR3 length is 14 residues.

A note on this clone: The missing conserved phenylalanine or tryptophan at the end of this CDR3 makes a read error likely. The limits of the CDR3 on the DNA are not certain, so only TCRdb's listed CDR3 is given. The chain is built from TRBV6-1 and TRBJ2-7; the table's D gene call, TRBD2, was not cross checked with the DNA. Germline CDR1 and CDR2: MNHNS and SASEGT. Both ends counted, the CDR3 spans 12 residues. CDR3: CASSEARGTSLI.

The chain combines TRBV5-8 with TRBJ1-2; D unresolved. This CDR3 spans 14 amino acids. V dropped 0 bases and J dropped 10 bases, with 16 bases sitting between them. Looked up from germline, CDR1 is SGHTS and CDR2 is YDEGEE. CDR3 protein: CASSLVLRQEAYTF. The CDR3 nucleotides read TGTGCCAGCAGCTTGGTGTTACGGCAGGAAGCCTACACCTTC.

Only a few counts were recorded for this clone. J is TRBJ2-1 and V is TRBV7-2, with TRBD2 identical over 8 bases. The V and J ends lost 0 bases and 7 bases, in that order; junction bases with no gene match: 8. CDR1 SGHTA and CDR2 FQGNSA come from the germline V gene. The CDR3 runs to 16 residues. As DNA, the CDR3 is TGTGCCAGCAGCTTAGCGCTCTTCCTAGCGGGTAATGAGCAGTTCTTC. Residues: CASSLALFLAGNEQFF. The full variable domain, with the rest looked up from reference TRBV7-2 and TRBJ2-1, is GAGVSQSPSNKVTEKGKDVELRCDPISGHTALYWYRQSLGQGLEFLIYFQGNSAPDKSGLPSDRFSAERTGGSVSTLTIQRTQQEDSAVYLCASSLALFLAGNEQFFGPGTRLTVL.

This clone was observed a few times. The rearrangement uses TRBV9 and TRBJ2-5, with TRBD2 matching over 10 bases. The CDR3 has 16 residues. Germline V gives CDR1 SGDLS, CDR2 YYNGEE. Losses at the gene ends were 3 bases for V and 4 bases for J; bases not matched to a gene: 9. CDR3 region: CASSGRLAGVGETQYF. The CDR3 nucleotides are TGTGCCAGCAGCGGCCGCCTAGCGGGAGTAGGAGAGACCCAGTACTTC.

This clone appeared a few times. The CDR3: CASSLTPGQGSYGYTF. The CDR3 DNA reads TGTGCCAGCAGCCTCACACCCGGACAGGGGAGTTATGGCTACACCTTC. V gene TRBV9 combines with J gene TRBJ1-2; 9 nucleotides match TRBD1. CDR1 and CDR2 from the germline V gene are SGDLS and YYNGEE. This CDR3 is built from 16 residues. V shed 4 bases, J shed 5 bases, and the junction held 12 bases outside the gene matches.

V gene TRBV4-2 combines with J gene TRBJ2-5; a weak D match, TRBD2 (6 bases). Germline loops: CDR1 LGHNA, CDR2 YNFKEQ. There are 15 residues in the CDR3. Trimming took off 1 base at V and 5 bases at J, with 14 bases between the two ends. CDR3 in DNA: TGTGCCAGCAGCCAAGGGCAAGCGGGCATGGAGACCCAGTACTTC. Translated, it gives CASSQGQAGMETQYF.

This clone was counted between two and nine times. The chain links TRBV5-1 to TRBJ1-2; TRBD1 matches at 12 bases. This CDR3 spans 16 amino acids. The V gene's germline CDR1 is SGHRS and CDR2 YFSETQ. The V gene end was trimmed by 0 bases and the J gene end by 8 bases; junction bases not matched to a gene: 8. The CDR3 region is CASSLVAGTGGRGYTF. In DNA form, the CDR3 reads TGCGCCAGCAGCTTGGTGGCGGGGACAGGGGGCAGAGGCTACACCTTC.

V gene TRBV15 combines with J gene TRBJ1-2, with 10 bases aligning to TRBD1. V gave up 1 base and J gave up 10 bases; unmatched junction bases: 6. Germline lookup yields CDR1 LNHNV and CDR2 YYDKDF (reference sequence). The CDR3 runs 14 residues. For the CDR3, the DNA is TGTGCCACCAGCAGAGCGGGGACAGGGGCTTTCTACACCTTC. Protein sequence: CATSRAGTGAFYTF.

This clone was seen more than once but under ten times. This chain uses TRBV9 with TRBJ2-7; a possible D gene is TRBD1 (6 bases). The CDR3 totals 13 residues. V was clipped by 3 bases and J by 6 bases, with 13 bases between them. Germline values: CDR1 SGDLS, CDR2 YYNGEE. The CDR3 reads CASSGTGWGEQYF. CDR3 bases: TGTGCCAGCAGCGGAACAGGGTGGGGCGAGCAGTACTTC.

The sample holds a few counts of this clone. The chain links TRBV15 to TRBJ2-5; D uncertain. There are 12 residues in the CDR3. From germline, CDR1 is LNHNV and CDR2 YYDKDF (reference sequence). Trimming shortened V by 0 bases and J by 7 bases, and 6 bases separated the two germline ends. Here the CDR3 reads CATSRDTGTQYF. In nucleotides, the CDR3 is TGTGCCACCAGCAGAGATACGGGGACCCAGTACTTC.

DNA of the CDR3: TGTGCCAGCAGTGCCAGCAACAGGGGCGGGCAGTACTTC. Its translation: CASSASNRGGQYF. The genes are TRBV28 and TRBJ2-7, with 7 positions matching TRBD1. Trimming took 5 bases from V and 9 from J; bases not matched to a gene: 10. Per the germline V gene, CDR1 is MDHEN and CDR2 is SYDVKM. This CDR3 has 13 residues.

V and J are TRBV7-9 and TRBJ2-3; TRBD1 agrees at 8 bases. This CDR3 has 16 amino acids. J gave up 3 bases and V 4 bases, and 9 bases lay outside the gene matches. CDR1 and CDR2 (germline): SEHNR, FQNEAQ (reference sequence). The CDR3 DNA reads as TGTGCCAGCAGCTCCCCCAACCGGGACAGGACAGATACGCAGTATTTT. It specifies CASSSPNRDRTDTQYF.

CDR3: CASKQLGTGRNQPQHF. CDR3 DNA sequence: TGTGCCAGCAAACAATTAGGAACAGGGCGCAATCAGCCCCAGCATTTT. The chain is built from TRBV27 and TRBJ1-5; D might be TRBD1 (6 bases). From germline, CDR1 is MNHEY and CDR2 SMNVEV (reference sequence). V dropped 7 bases and J dropped 2 bases, with 18 bases sitting between them. The CDR3 has 16 residues.

The rearrangement uses TRBV7-9 and TRBJ1-1; D unclear. CDR3 length: 15 amino acids. The V and J ends lost 1 base and 0 bases respectively, with 9 bases between them. CDR1 and CDR2 (germline): SEHNR, FQNEAQ (reference sequence). The CDR3 sequence: CASSLERFMNTEAFF. The CDR3 nucleotides are TGTGCCAGCAGCTTAGAACGGTTCATGAACACTGAAGCTTTCTTT.

This chain uses TRBV21-1 with TRBJ2-5; the table's D call of TRBD1 was not tested on the DNA. TRBV21-1 constitutes a pseudogene. CDR3 length: 20 residues. The CDR3 sequence: CASSKGGQPWVRLEKETQYF. CDR3 in DNA: TGTGCCAGCAGCAAAGGGGGGCAGCCTTGGGTCAGGTTAGAAAAAGAGACCCAGTACTTC.

This clone has more than one count but fewer than ten. This rearrangement joins TRBV28 to TRBJ2-6; unclear D gene. Germline values: CDR1 MDHEN, CDR2 SYDVKM. The CDR3 length is 15 residues. V was clipped by 5 bases and J by 0 bases, with 8 bases between them. CDR3 sequence: CASSNQDSGANVLTF. The CDR3 DNA reads TGTGCCAGCAGTAATCAAGACTCTGGGGCCAACGTCCTGACTTTC.

This chain joins TRBV14 and TRBJ2-3, with 7 positions matching TRBD2. Germline V gives CDR1 SGHDN, CDR2 FVKESK. V lost 1 base to trimming and J lost 0 bases; unmatched junction nucleotides: 7. The CDR3 is 17 amino acids. The CDR3 protein is CASSQGPGSGSTDTQYF. The DNA for the CDR3 is TGTGCCAGCAGCCAAGGCCCCGGTAGCGGGAGCACAGATACGCAGTATTTT.